Following are 25 T cell receptor beta chains from one sample sequenced in a study of blood T cell repertoires in COVID-19. Profiling relied on immunoSEQ multiplex PCR, and the TCRdb table lists in-frame clones only, not all of them. This table holds about 140,000 clones, 70% to 90% found once. Sample: peripheral blood. The source of these receptors is a woman aged 60 to 75 with acute or convalescent COVID-19.

The V call is TRBV2, the J call TRBJ1-2, with 8 bases aligning to TRBD1. Germline V lookup: CDR1 SNHLY, CDR2 FYNNEI. V trimming: 6 bases; J trimming: 3 bases; junction bases outside the gene matches: 6. The CDR3 extends over 14 amino acids. CDR3 in DNA: TGTGCCAGCAGGGGACAGGCGTTAGACTATGGCTACACCTTC. Amino acid sequence: CASRGQALDYGYTF.

The V gene is TRBV6-5, the J gene TRBJ2-1; D not resolved. The germline gives CDR1 MNHEY, CDR2 SVGAGI. Trimming cost V 2 bases and J 12 bases, with 20 bases left between them. CDR3 size: 15 residues. The CDR3 coding sequence is TGTGCCAGCAGTTACGAAACGCCCATCTCAGGTGGGCAGTTCTTC. Protein sequence: CASSYETPISGGQFF.

As for this clone: The same CDR3 is also encoded by other DNA sequences in this sample. The rearrangement joins TRBV5-1 to TRBJ2-7; 9 bases align to TRBD2. This CDR3 comprises 16 residues. The germline gives CDR1 SGHRS, CDR2 YFSETQ. J was trimmed by 4 bases and V by 0 bases; bases with no gene match: 8. CDR3 coding DNA: TGCGCCAGCAGCTTGGCTGGGCGGGGGGGCATATACGAGCAGTACTTC. It codes for CASSLAGRGGIYEQYF.

This clone is medium-sized in the sample. The rearrangement links TRBV7-2 to TRBJ1-1; D not certain. Looked up from germline, CDR1 is SGHTA and CDR2 is FQGNSA. The length of the CDR3 is 15 residues. Trimming left V 5 bases short and J 1 base short, with 14 bases between. In nucleotides, the CDR3 is TGTGCCAGCAGCCCCCGCCGCCTAAGGAACACTGAAGCTTTCTTT. It specifies CASSPRRLRNTEAFF. Based on the CDR3 plus reference TRBV7-2 and TRBJ1-1, the full variable domain is GAGVSQSPSNKVTEKGKDVELRCDPISGHTALYWYRQSLGQGLEFLIYFQGNSAPDKSGLPSDRFSAERTGGSVSTLTIQRTQQEDSAVYLCASSPRRLRNTEAFFGQGTRLTVV.

The chain uses TRBV12-2 and TRBJ2-7; the tabulated D call, TRBD1, remains unverified against the DNA. TRBV12-2 is recorded as a pseudogene. CDR3 length: 16 amino acids. The CDR3 sequence is CASRLDRQLKNYEQYF. DNA for the CDR3: TGTGCAAGTCGCTTAGATCGACAGCTGAAGAACTACGAGCAGTACTTC.

This sequence joins TRBV21-1 and TRBJ2-7; the DNA was not used to check the table's D call, TRBD2. TRBV21-1 is a pseudogene. The CDR3 contains 13 residues. CDR3 DNA sequence: TGTGCCAGCAGCAAACCCGGAGTTGATTTTCCGTACTTC. It translates to CASSKPGVDFPYF.

The V gene is TRBV20-1, the J gene TRBJ1-2, with no clear D. The germline CDR1 and CDR2 sequences are DFQATT and SNEGSKA (reference sequence). V lost 1 base, J lost 8 bases, and 8 bases lay in between. The CDR3 consists of 11 residues. The CDR3 reads CSARVNEGYTF. The CDR3 nucleotides read TGCAGTGCTAGAGTGAATGAGGGCTACACCTTC.

V gene TRBV11-3 combines with J gene TRBJ2-5; D possibly corresponds to TRBD1 (6 bases). Germline loops: CDR1 SGHNT, CDR2 YENEEA. The germline V and J ends were trimmed by 1 base and 4 bases, with 13 bases remaining between them. The CDR3 contains 15 residues. The CDR3 DNA reads TGTGCCAGCAGCTTAGGTGGACCCAGGGGAGAGACCCAGTACTTC. This encodes CASSLGGPRGETQYF.

This chain links TRBV28 with TRBJ1-2; 9 bases are shared with TRBD1. CDR3 length: 14 amino acids. Germline CDR1 and CDR2: MDHEN and SYDVKM. J lost 8 bases, V lost 6 bases, and 10 bases had no gene match. The CDR3 spells CASSYLGQGGGYTF. The CDR3 DNA is TGTGCCAGCAGCTACTTGGGACAGGGTGGGGGCTACACCTTC.

The chain links TRBV5-4 to TRBJ2-7, with 8 positions matching TRBD2. J lost 6 bases, V lost 4 bases, and 6 bases had no gene match. Germline V gene sequence: CDR1 SGHNT, CDR2 YYREEE (reference sequence). The CDR3 extends over 13 amino acids. The CDR3 region has the DNA TGTGCCAGCAGCCCGGGACTAGTTATCGAGCAGTACTTC. It codes for CASSPGLVIEQYF.

The chain has TRBV7-3 and TRBJ2-3; 9 bases fit TRBD2. With V trimmed by 2 bases and J by 5 bases, 5 bases remained unmatched. This CDR3 has 15 residues. Germline V lookup: CDR1 SGHTA, CDR2 FQGTGA. The CDR3 here is CASSLAGGSLDTQYF. In nucleotides, the CDR3 is TGTGCCAGCAGCTTAGCGGGGGGGAGCCTAGATACGCAGTATTTT.

The V and J genes are TRBV12-5 and TRBJ2-1, with a possible D match to TRBD2 (6 bases). The CDR3 is made up of 12 amino acids. The germline V and J ends were trimmed by 5 bases and 7 bases, with 9 bases remaining between them. From germline, CDR1 is LGHNT and CDR2 FRNRAP. For the CDR3, the DNA is TGTGCTAGTGGTCCGACTAGTAATGAGCAGTTCTTC. It yields the protein CASGPTSNEQFF.

This chain connects TRBV3-1 (or the pseudogene TRBV3-2) to TRBJ2-2, with TRBD2 as a possible D gene (5 bases). The V gene lost 3 bases and the J gene lost 5 bases, with 13 bases spanning the gap. Germline loops: CDR1 LGHDT, CDR2 YNNKEL (reference sequence). The CDR3 runs to 15 residues. CDR3 in DNA: TGTGCCAGCAGCCACAGACCTCGAGGGACCGGGGAGCTGTTTTTT. Encoded protein: CASSHRPRGTGELFF.

The chain joins TRBV5-1 to TRBJ1-1, with unresolved D. Germline CDR1 is SGHRS and CDR2 is YFSETQ. This CDR3 contains 13 residues. Trimming removed 0 bases at V and 7 bases at J, with 10 bases between. The chain's CDR3 is CASSLAWHNEAFF. DNA of the CDR3: TGCGCCAGCAGCTTGGCCTGGCACAATGAAGCTTTCTTT.

The chain links TRBV15 to TRBJ2-7; 7 bases match TRBD1. There are 17 residues in the CDR3. Germline assignment: CDR1 LNHNV and CDR2 YYDKDF (reference sequence). The J segment lost 2 bases and the V segment lost 3 bases, leaving 13 bases of the junction unmatched. The CDR3 DNA follows: TGTGCCACCAGCAGCCGCATAGGACAGGTTGGGACCTACGAGCAGTACTTC. It is translated as CATSSRIGQVGTYEQYF.

The chain carries TRBV5-1 and TRBJ1-4; no clear D gene. V lost 0 bases and J 7 bases, leaving 10 bases between the germline ends. The CDR3 runs 14 residues. CDR1 and CDR2 from the germline V gene are SGHRS and YFSETQ. CDR3 coding DNA: TGCGCCAGCAGCTTGGCACGGGCGGGTGAAAAACTGTTTTTT. This gives the protein CASSLARAGEKLFF.

The chain uses TRBV30 and TRBJ2-3, with D perhaps TRBD1 (5 bases). The germline V gene has CDR1 GTSNPN and CDR2 SVGIG (reference sequence). The CDR3 contains 13 residues. With 2 bases removed from V and 1 base from J, the gap between germline ends came to 7 bases. The CDR3 loop is CAWSKQGTDTQYF. The DNA of the CDR3 is TGTGCCTGGAGTAAACAGGGCACAGATACGCAGTATTTT.

V is TRBV3-1 (or the pseudogene TRBV3-2) and J is TRBJ1-2; TRBD1 might be the D (6 bases). The CDR3 has 15 amino acids. The V gene lost 2 bases and the J gene lost 4 bases, with 14 bases spanning the gap. Germline V gene lookup returns CDR1 LGHDT and CDR2 YNNKEL (reference sequence). The CDR3 DNA sequence: TGTGCCAGCAGCCAAAGGGCAGTGGGGGCCTATGGCTACACCTTC. Its protein product is CASSQRAVGAYGYTF.

V gene TRBV27 combines with J gene TRBJ1-1; 7 nucleotides match TRBD1. With 9 bases clipped from V and 3 bases from J, the junction kept 10 bases outside the gene matches. The CDR3 covers 14 residues. Per germline, CDR1 MNHEY and CDR2 SMNVEV (reference sequence). Here the CDR3 DNA reads TGTGCCAGTATGATACAGGGGAAGGACACTGAAGCTTTCTTT. Its protein is CASMIQGKDTEAFF.

The rearrangement uses TRBV4-2 and TRBJ2-2, with 9 bases fitting TRBD2. This CDR3 spans 18 amino acids. The J segment lost 5 bases and the V segment lost 0 bases, leaving 10 bases of the junction unmatched. Germline lookup yields CDR1 LGHNA and CDR2 YNFKEQ. The CDR3 region is CASSQDQGASGVTGELFF. CDR3 nucleotides: TGTGCCAGCAGCCAAGATCAGGGAGCTAGCGGGGTTACCGGGGAGCTGTTTTTT.

The chain joins TRBV11-3 to TRBJ2-2; 14 nucleotides agree with TRBD2. Germline V gene sequence: CDR1 SGHNT, CDR2 YENEEA. This CDR3 comprises 18 residues. The trim removed 1 base at V and 4 bases at J, leaving 5 bases unmatched. CDR3 sequence: CASSLVTSGGAGTGELFF. The CDR3 nucleotides read TGTGCCAGCAGCTTAGTGACTAGCGGGGGGGCTGGCACCGGGGAGCTGTTTTTT.

This clone was detected only once. J is TRBJ1-1 and V is TRBV25-1; no definite D call. The germline V gene has CDR1 MGHDK and CDR2 SYGVNS. Deletions cut 1 base from V and 4 bases from J, with 13 bases between. The CDR3 consists of 15 residues. The CDR3 DNA sequence: TGTGCCAGCAGTGAATTAGTGGGCGTGGGCACTGAAGCTTTCTTT. This codes for CASSELVGVGTEAFF. Full variable domain (remainder filled in from reference TRBV25-1 and TRBJ1-1): EADIYQTPRYLVIGTGKKITLECSQTMGHDKMYWYQQDPGMELHLIHYSYGVNSTEKGDLSSESTVSRIRTEHFPLTLESARPSHTSQYLCASSELVGVGTEAFFGQGTRLTVV.

The chain recombines TRBV12-5 with TRBJ2-1, with 10 nucleotides matching TRBD2. Germline V gives CDR1 LGHNT, CDR2 FRNRAP. The ends lost 0 bases at V and 4 bases at J; junction bases unmatched: 9. CDR3 length equals 18 residues. As DNA, the CDR3 is TGTGCTAGTGGTTTGGTATCTTGGGGTAGCGGGGGGTACAATGAGCAGTTCTTC. Protein sequence: CASGLVSWGSGGYNEQFF. Combining the CDR3 with reference TRBV12-5 and TRBJ2-1 gives the whole variable domain DARVTQTPRHKVTEMGQEVTMRCQPILGHNTVFWYRQTMMQGLELLAYFRNRAPLDDSGMPKDRFSAEMPDATLATLKIQPSEPRDSAVYFCASGLVSWGSGGYNEQFFGPGTRLTVL.

The J gene is TRBJ2-7, the V gene TRBV19; the match to TRBD1 covers 9 bases. The CDR3 runs 13 residues. Germline-derived CDR1 and CDR2 are LNHDA and SQIVND (reference sequence). J gave up 5 bases and V 3 bases, and 2 bases lay outside the gene matches. In nucleotides, the CDR3 is TGTGCCAGTAGTATCGGACAGGGGAACGAGCAGTACTTC. Translating gives CASSIGQGNEQYF.

This chain uses TRBV6-5 with TRBJ2-1; TRBD1 agrees at 8 bases. With V trimmed by 4 bases and J by 3 bases, 8 bases remained unmatched. The germline V gene has CDR1 MNHEY and CDR2 SVGAGI. There are 16 residues in the CDR3. The CDR3 here is CASSSLGQGFYNEQFF. The CDR3 bases are TGTGCCAGCAGTTCCCTCGGACAGGGTTTCTACAATGAGCAGTTCTTC.